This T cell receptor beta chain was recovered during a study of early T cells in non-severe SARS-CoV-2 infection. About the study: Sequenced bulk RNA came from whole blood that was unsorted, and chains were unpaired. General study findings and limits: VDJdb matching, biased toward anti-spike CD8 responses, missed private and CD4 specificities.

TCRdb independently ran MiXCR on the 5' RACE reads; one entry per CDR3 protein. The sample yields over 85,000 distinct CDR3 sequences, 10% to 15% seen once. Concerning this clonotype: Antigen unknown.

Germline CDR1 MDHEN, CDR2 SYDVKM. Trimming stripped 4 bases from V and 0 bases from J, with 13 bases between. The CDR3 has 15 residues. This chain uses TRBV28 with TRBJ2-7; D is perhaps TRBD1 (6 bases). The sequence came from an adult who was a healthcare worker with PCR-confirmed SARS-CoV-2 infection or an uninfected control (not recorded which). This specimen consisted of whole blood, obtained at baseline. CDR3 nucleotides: TGTGCCAGCAGTTCCCGGGACACCTACTCCTACGAGCAGTACTTC. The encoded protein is CASSSRDTYSYEQYF.